Sequencing of this T cell receptor beta chain was carried out in a study of cytomegalovirus exposure and HLA in healthy donors. Overall study: An earlier analysis found some 120 million unique TCR beta sequences from 150 million to 200 million T cells.

CDR1 and CDR2 from the germline V gene are MGHRA and YSYEKL. This CDR3 has 17 amino acids. With V trimmed by 4 bases and J by 4 bases, 13 bases remained unmatched. Primers: 60 Vbeta forward and 13 Jbeta reverse. Assay used: immunoSEQ multiplex PCR; TCRdb lists only in-frame clones, some missing. The data contain 100,000 to 150,000 clones, 60% to 80% of them singletons. This chain uses TRBV4-1 with TRBJ2-1, with 7 bases identical to TRBD1. Sequencing was performed on PBMCs. The source is a female donor in good health and CMV-seronegative. The CDR3 loop is CASSRAVRDSLYNEQFF. CDR3 nucleotides: TGCGCCAGCAGCCGCGCGGTACGGGACAGCCTTTACAATGAGCAGTTCTTC.